Listed below are T cell receptor beta chains from one sample, sequenced in a study of OX40 agonist ivuxolimab in advanced cancers. Clones were read by immunoSEQ multiplex PCR, and TCRdb kept only the in-frame ones, dropping some. The table records fewer than 85,000 clones, 80% to 85% of them present only once. Material: CD4+ or CD8+ T cells sorted from blood, obtained in a trial of the OX40 agonist ivuxolimab. All receptors derive from an adult with an advanced solid tumor such as melanoma, head and neck, liver or kidney cancer. Each CDR3 is given with its conserved first and last residue. A D gene is named only where the DNA matches it firmly. Some rows mark clone size as missing; the rest say once, few, many or name a class of expanded clone.

D gene: .
J gene: TRBJ2-7
clone size: once
V gene: TRBV7-2
CDR3 length: 15
CDR3 protein: CASSLNRVGSGEQYF
CDR3 DNA: TGTGCCAGCAGCTTAAACAGAGTGGGGTCGGGAGAGCAGTACTTC

D gene: .
J gene: TRBJ1-1
clone size: .
V gene: TRBV4-1
CDR3 length: 14
CDR3 protein: CASSHQAQGTEAFF
CDR3 DNA: TGCGCCAGCAGCCACCAAGCCCAGGGCACTGAAGCTTTCTTT

D gene: .
J gene: TRBJ1-3
clone size: once
V gene: TRBV7-2
CDR3 length: 11
CDR3 protein: CASSRGDTIYF
CDR3 DNA: TGTGCCAGCAGCCGGGGCGACACCATATATTTT

D gene: .
J gene: TRBJ2-2
clone size: .
V gene: TRBV11-3
CDR3 length: 14
CDR3 protein: CASSYSLGSGELFF
CDR3 DNA: TGTGCCAGCAGCTATTCGCTCGGTAGCGGGGAGCTGTTTTTT

D gene: TRBD1
J gene: TRBJ1-3
clone size: once
V gene: TRBV7-2
CDR3 length: 14
CDR3 protein: CASSGQGFGNTIYF
CDR3 DNA: TGTGCCAGCAGCGGACAGGGGTTTGGAAACACCATATATTTT

D gene: TRBD2
J gene: TRBJ2-7
clone size: .
V gene: TRBV5-1
CDR3 length: 16
CDR3 protein: CASSLGLTSGVYEQYF
CDR3 DNA: TGCGCCAGCAGCTTGGGCCTCACTAGCGGAGTCTACGAGCAGTACTTC

D gene: .
J gene: TRBJ2-3
clone size: .
V gene: TRBV10-2
CDR3 length: 14
CDR3 protein: CASSPAPGADTQYF
CDR3 DNA: TGCGCCAGCAGTCCTGCCCCGGGGGCAGATACGCAGTATTTT

D gene: TRBD2
J gene: TRBJ2-2
clone size: .
V gene: TRBV2
CDR3 length: 13
CDR3 protein: CASRAGGPGELFF
CDR3 DNA: TGTGCCAGCAGGGCGGGAGGCCCCGGGGAGCTGTTTTTT

D gene: TRBD1
J gene: TRBJ2-4
clone size: .
V gene: TRBV5-6
CDR3 length: 19
CDR3 protein: CASSLNRDRGQWTGNIQYF
CDR3 DNA: TGTGCCAGCAGCTTAAATCGGGACAGGGGCCAATGGACTGGAAACATTCAGTACTTC

D gene: .
J gene: TRBJ2-2
clone size: .
V gene: TRBV6-1
CDR3 length: 13
CDR3 protein: CASNYGVTGELFF
CDR3 DNA: TGTGCCAGCAATTATGGGGTAACCGGGGAGCTGTTTTTT

D gene: .
J gene: TRBJ1-4
clone size: .
V gene: TRBV2
CDR3 length: 14
CDR3 protein: CASRIRDEGEKLFF
CDR3 DNA: TGTGCCAGCCGCATCCGGGACGAGGGTGAAAAACTGTTTTTT

D gene: TRBD2
J gene: TRBJ2-2
clone size: few
V gene: TRBV4-3
CDR3 length: 14
CDR3 protein: CASSQRGGTGELFF
CDR3 DNA: TGCGCCAGCAGCCAACGGGGGGGCACCGGGGAGCTGTTTTTT

D gene: .
J gene: TRBJ2-3
clone size: .
V gene: TRBV9
CDR3 length: 15
CDR3 protein: CASSVGGASTDTQYF
CDR3 DNA: TGTGCCAGCAGCGTCGGCGGGGCTAGCACAGATACGCAGTATTTT

D gene: TRBD1
J gene: TRBJ2-5
clone size: .
V gene: TRBV19
CDR3 length: 14
CDR3 protein: CASRKGTEQETQYF
CDR3 DNA: TGTGCCAGTAGAAAAGGGACAGAGCAAGAGACCCAGTACTTC

D gene: .
J gene: TRBJ2-1
clone size: .
V gene: TRBV11-3
CDR3 length: 13
CDR3 protein: CASSYGQEGEQFF
CDR3 DNA: TGTGCCAGCAGCTACGGACAGGAGGGTGAGCAGTTCTTC

D gene: .
J gene: TRBJ2-5
clone size: .
V gene: TRBV6-1
CDR3 length: 11
CDR3 protein: CASSGGETQYF
CDR3 DNA: TGTGCCAGCAGTGGAGGGGAGACCCAGTACTTC

D gene: TRBD1
J gene: TRBJ1-4
clone size: .
V gene: TRBV28
CDR3 length: 18
CDR3 protein: CASRFNKLFGTGGEKLFF
CDR3 DNA: TGTGCCAGCAGATTTAATAAGTTGTTCGGGACAGGCGGCGAAAAACTGTTTTTT

D gene: TRBD1
J gene: TRBJ1-4
clone size: .
V gene: TRBV7-6
CDR3 length: 15
CDR3 protein: CASSLRTGLNEKLFF
CDR3 DNA: TGTGCCAGCAGCCTCCGGACAGGGCTAAATGAAAAACTGTTTTTT

D gene: .
J gene: TRBJ1-1
clone size: .
V gene: TRBV19
CDR3 length: 14
CDR3 protein: CASSHPAANTEAFF
CDR3 DNA: TGTGCCAGTAGCCATCCGGCGGCGAACACTGAAGCTTTCTTT

D gene: .
J gene: TRBJ1-5
clone size: .
V gene: TRBV6-5
CDR3 length: 14
CDR3 protein: CASRDGGGNQPQHF
CDR3 DNA: TGTGCCAGCAGAGATGGGGGGGGCAATCAGCCCCAGCATTTT

D gene: .
J gene: TRBJ1-1
clone size: .
V gene: TRBV15
CDR3 length: 13
CDR3 protein: CATSRETAGLAFF
CDR3 DNA: TGTGCCACCAGCAGAGAGACCGCAGGGTTGGCTTTCTTT

D gene: TRBD2
J gene: TRBJ2-4
clone size: .
V gene: TRBV5-4
CDR3 length: 15
CDR3 protein: CASSVGGGAKNIQYF
CDR3 DNA: TGTGCCAGCAGTGTGGGCGGGGGGGCCAAAAACATTCAGTACTTC

D gene: .
J gene: TRBJ2-3
clone size: .
V gene: TRBV29-1
CDR3 length: 13
CDR3 protein: CSVGLGVPDTQYF
CDR3 DNA: TGCAGCGTTGGTCTTGGTGTCCCAGATACGCAGTATTTT

D gene: .
J gene: TRBJ2-6
clone size: .
V gene: TRBV28
CDR3 length: 16
CDR3 protein: CASSQRGVSGANVLTF
CDR3 DNA: TGTGCCAGCAGTCAAAGGGGGGTCTCTGGGGCCAACGTCCTGACTTTC

D gene: .
J gene: TRBJ2-3
clone size: .
V gene: TRBV5-1
CDR3 length: 14
CDR3 protein: CASRLGSIADTQYF
CDR3 DNA: TGCGCCAGCAGGCTCGGCTCCATCGCAGATACGCAGTATTTT

D gene: .
J gene: TRBJ1-1
clone size: .
V gene: TRBV7-3
CDR3 length: 15
CDR3 protein: CASSCRAPRNTEAFF
CDR3 DNA: TGTGCCAGCAGCTGCCGGGCCCCCCGCAACACTGAAGCTTTCTTT

D gene: .
J gene: TRBJ1-2
clone size: .
V gene: TRBV4-3
CDR3 length: 17
CDR3 protein: CASSQDPPRQVNYGYTF
CDR3 DNA: TGCGCCAGCAGCCAAGATCCCCCCAGGCAGGTTAACTATGGCTACACCTTC

D gene: .
J gene: TRBJ2-2
clone size: .
V gene: TRBV5-4
CDR3 length: 15
CDR3 protein: CASSPDYLNTGELFF
CDR3 DNA: TGTGCCAGCAGCCCCGACTACCTGAACACCGGGGAGCTGTTTTTT

D gene: TRBD1
J gene: TRBJ1-2
clone size: .
V gene: TRBV7-2
CDR3 length: 13
CDR3 protein: CASGLPQGGGYTF
CDR3 DNA: TGTGCCAGCGGGCTCCCCCAGGGGGGGGGCTACACCTTC

D gene: .
J gene: TRBJ2-5
clone size: .
V gene: TRBV5-6
CDR3 length: 15
CDR3 protein: CASSLEQGYGETQYF
CDR3 DNA: TGTGCCAGCAGCTTGGAACAGGGTTACGGAGAGACCCAGTACTTC

D gene: .
J gene: TRBJ1-2
clone size: .
V gene: TRBV4-1
CDR3 length: 14
CDR3 protein: CASSQDKFTGGYTF
CDR3 DNA: TGCGCCAGCAGCCAAGATAAGTTCACGGGGGGCTACACCTTC

D gene: TRBD2
J gene: TRBJ2-3
clone size: .
V gene: TRBV7-8
CDR3 length: 17
CDR3 protein: CASSEMIATSGGPGAYF
CDR3 DNA: TGTGCCAGCAGCGAGATGATTGCGACTAGCGGGGGGCCGGGTGCGTATTTT

D gene: TRBD1
J gene: TRBJ1-5
clone size: few
V gene: TRBV2
CDR3 length: 14
CDR3 protein: CASSGQGLNQPQHF
CDR3 DNA: TGTGCCAGCAGTGGACAGGGCTTGAATCAGCCCCAGCATTTT

D gene: TRBD1
J gene: TRBJ2-2
clone size: .
V gene: TRBV6-5
CDR3 length: 15
CDR3 protein: CASSSDRVYTGELFF
CDR3 DNA: TGTGCCAGCAGCTCGGACAGGGTGTACACCGGGGAGCTGTTTTTT

D gene: TRBD1
J gene: TRBJ1-1
clone size: few
V gene: TRBV5-1
CDR3 length: 15
CDR3 protein: CASSLQGRESTEAFF
CDR3 DNA: TGCGCCAGCAGCTTACAGGGGCGGGAGAGCACTGAAGCTTTCTTT

D gene: TRBD2
J gene: TRBJ2-3
clone size: .
V gene: TRBV19
CDR3 length: 14
CDR3 protein: CASGGILGADTQYF
CDR3 DNA: TGTGCCAGCGGGGGGATTTTGGGTGCAGATACGCAGTATTTT

D gene: .
J gene: TRBJ1-3
clone size: few
V gene: TRBV4-3
CDR3 length: 13
CDR3 protein: CASSQEGGNTIYF
CDR3 DNA: TGCGCCAGCAGCCAAGAGGGCGGAAACACCATATATTTT

D gene: TRBD1
J gene: TRBJ1-1
clone size: .
V gene: TRBV27
CDR3 length: 14
CDR3 protein: CASSLQGGRPKAFF
CDR3 DNA: TGTGCCAGCAGTTTACAGGGGGGCCGTCCAAAAGCTTTCTTT

D gene: TRBD2
J gene: TRBJ2-1
clone size: .
V gene: TRBV11-2
CDR3 length: 16
CDR3 protein: CASSLEGQRGYNEQFF
CDR3 DNA: TGTGCCAGCAGCTTAGAGGGCCAGCGGGGGTACAATGAGCAGTTCTTC

D gene: TRBD2
J gene: TRBJ2-3
clone size: .
V gene: TRBV5-1
CDR3 length: 17
CDR3 protein: CASSLMTSGGVTDTQYF
CDR3 DNA: TGCGCCAGCAGCTTGATGACTAGCGGGGGGGTCACAGATACGCAGTATTTT

D gene: .
J gene: TRBJ2-3
clone size: .
V gene: TRBV5-1
CDR3 length: 17
CDR3 protein: CASSFGHRGGSTDTQYF
CDR3 DNA: TGCGCCAGCAGTTTTGGCCACCGAGGGGGTAGCACAGATACGCAGTATTTT

D gene: .
J gene: TRBJ2-2
clone size: .
V gene: TRBV5-1
CDR3 length: 16
CDR3 protein: CASTPSTPANTGELFF
CDR3 DNA: TGCGCCAGCACCCCCTCGACACCAGCGAACACCGGGGAGCTGTTTTTT

D gene: .
J gene: TRBJ2-2
clone size: few
V gene: TRBV19
CDR3 length: 13
CDR3 protein: CASSRRGAQELFF
CDR3 DNA: TGTGCCAGTAGTCGCCGGGGGGCCCAGGAGCTGTTTTTT

D gene: TRBD1
J gene: TRBJ2-2
clone size: .
V gene: TRBV7-3
CDR3 length: 17
CDR3 protein: CASSLTGTGGSTGELFF
CDR3 DNA: TGTGCCAGCAGCTTAACCGGGACAGGGGGGAGCACCGGGGAGCTGTTTTTT

D gene: .
J gene: TRBJ2-7
clone size: .
V gene: TRBV2
CDR3 length: 12
CDR3 protein: CASSGDHREQYF
CDR3 DNA: TGTGCCAGCAGTGGAGACCATCGGGAGCAGTACTTC

D gene: .
J gene: TRBJ1-1
clone size: .
V gene: TRBV20-1
CDR3 length: 10
CDR3 protein: CSAAVYEAFF
CDR3 DNA: TGCAGTGCTGCCGTATACGAGGCTTTCTTT

D gene: TRBD1
J gene: TRBJ2-2
clone size: once
V gene: TRBV2
CDR3 length: 15
CDR3 protein: CASGGQGPTTGELFF
CDR3 DNA: TGTGCCAGCGGAGGACAGGGCCCCACAACCGGGGAGCTGTTTTTT

D gene: TRBD2
J gene: TRBJ2-3
clone size: few
V gene: TRBV7-9
CDR3 length: 19
CDR3 protein: CASSLAWLAGEYKTDTQYF
CDR3 DNA: TGTGCCAGCAGCTTAGCGTGGCTAGCGGGAGAGTACAAAACAGATACGCAGTATTTT

D gene: TRBD1
J gene: TRBJ1-2
clone size: .
V gene: TRBV6-1
CDR3 length: 14
CDR3 protein: CASSGDRGLYGYTF
CDR3 DNA: TGTGCCAGCAGTGGGGACAGGGGGCTGTATGGCTACACCTTC

D gene: TRBD2
J gene: TRBJ2-1
clone size: many
V gene: TRBV28
CDR3 length: 18
CDR3 protein: CASSSSPGLGNSYNEQFF
CDR3 DNA: TGTGCCAGCAGTTCCTCACCGGGACTAGGGAACTCCTACAATGAGCAGTTCTTC

D gene: TRBD1
J gene: TRBJ1-5
clone size: once
V gene: TRBV30
CDR3 length: 16
CDR3 protein: CAWNHGTGLLAEPQHF
CDR3 DNA: TGTGCCTGGAACCACGGGACAGGCCTCCTCGCGGAGCCCCAGCATTTT

D gene: .
J gene: TRBJ1-2
clone size: .
V gene: TRBV30
CDR3 length: 12
CDR3 protein: CAWNAGGYGYTF
CDR3 DNA: TGTGCCTGGAACGCGGGGGGCTATGGCTACACCTTC

D gene: TRBD2
J gene: TRBJ2-1
clone size: few
V gene: TRBV5-1
CDR3 length: 13
CDR3 protein: CASSFTSGTKEFF
CDR3 DNA: TGCGCCAGCAGCTTCACTAGCGGTACAAAGGAGTTCTTC

D gene: .
J gene: TRBJ1-4
clone size: .
V gene: TRBV7-8
CDR3 length: 16
CDR3 protein: CASSARRMRSNEKLFF
CDR3 DNA: TGTGCCAGCAGCGCCCGGAGGATGCGGAGTAATGAAAAACTGTTTTTT

D gene: .
J gene: TRBJ2-7
clone size: .
V gene: TRBV28
CDR3 length: 12
CDR3 protein: CASSLSLYEQYF
CDR3 DNA: TGTGCCAGCAGTTTGAGTCTCTACGAGCAGTACTTC

D gene: .
J gene: TRBJ2-4
clone size: .
V gene: TRBV5-6
CDR3 length: 16
CDR3 protein: CASSWRTGGAKNIQYF
CDR3 DNA: TGTGCCAGCAGCTGGCGGACGGGGGGCGCCAAAAACATTCAGTACTTC

D gene: .
J gene: TRBJ2-5
clone size: .
V gene: TRBV18
CDR3 length: 13
CDR3 protein: CASSPRQEETQYF
CDR3 DNA: TGTGCCAGCTCACCACGGCAGGAAGAGACCCAGTACTTC